Below, 24 T cell receptor beta chains from the same sample are listed, as sequenced in a study of blood T cell repertoires in COVID-19. Measured with immunoSEQ multiplex PCR; TCRdb has only the in-frame clones, and not every one. Of approximately 450,000 clones in the sample, 85% to 90% are singletons; the top ten hold 0.95% to 1.2%. Sequencing was carried out using PBMCs or T cells enriched from blood (not recorded which). The receptors shown here come from a man aged 25 to 40 who had recovered from COVID-19.

CDR3 in DNA: TGTGCCAGCAGTTCGGGACTAGCGGGAGTTTTGGGAGATAGCCAGTACTTC. It encodes CASSSGLAGVLGDSQYF. The chain joins TRBV6-2 or TRBV6-3 to TRBJ2-5; the match to TRBD2 covers 14 bases. Trimming took 4 bases from V and 10 from J; bases not matched to a gene: 14. The CDR3 is 17 residues long. Germline CDR1 MNHEY, CDR2 SVGEGT.

This clone was detected only once. The CDR3 is CASSSHQAGAGETQYF. The CDR3 DNA reads TGTGCCAGCAGTTCACACCAGGCAGGCGCGGGAGAGACCCAGTACTTC. J is TRBJ2-5 and V is TRBV6-5; tentatively, D is TRBD2 (5 bases). This CDR3 is 16 amino acids long. V was pared by 4 bases and J by 4 bases, with 19 bases between. Germline values: CDR1 MNHEY, CDR2 SVGAGI.

J is TRBJ1-2 and V is TRBV19; no reliable D call. The CDR3 has 16 amino acids. Germline V gene lookup returns CDR1 LNHDA and CDR2 SQIVND (reference sequence). Between the trimmed V and J ends, which lost 0 bases and 4 bases, there was a span of 15 bases. The CDR3 sequence: CASSIDIEGTFYGYTF. CDR3 DNA: TGTGCCAGTAGTATAGATATAGAGGGAACTTTCTATGGCTACACCTTC.

The CDR3 is CASGQTTNEKLFF. The DNA for the CDR3 is TGTGCCAGTGGACAGACAACTAATGAAAAACTGTTTTTT. V is TRBV19 and J is TRBJ1-4; a weak D match, TRBD1 (6 bases). Trimming shortened V by 8 bases and J by 0 bases, and 7 bases separated the two germline ends. The germline V gene encodes CDR1 LNHDA and CDR2 SQIVND (reference sequence). The CDR3 loop spans 13 amino acids. Supplemented by reference TRBV19 and TRBJ1-4, the full variable domain reads DGGITQSPKYLFRKEGQNVTLSCEQNLNHDAMYWYRQDPGQGLRLIYYSQIVNDFQKGDIAEGYSVSREKKESFPLTVTSAQKNPTAFYLCASGQTTNEKLFFGSGTQLSVL.

In DNA, the CDR3 is TGTGCCAGCAGCTCCGAGGGCACTGAAGCTTTCTTT. It is translated as CASSSEGTEAFF. The J gene is TRBJ1-1, the V gene TRBV7-9; no clear D gene. The CDR3 is made up of 12 amino acids. Trimming pared 4 bases from V and 4 bases from J, leaving 7 bases between. Germline CDR1 and CDR2: SEHNR and FQNEAQ (reference sequence). Based on the CDR3 plus reference TRBV7-9 and TRBJ1-1, the full variable domain is DTGVSQNPRHKITKRGQNVTFRCDPISEHNRLYWYRQTLGQGPEFLTYFQNEAQLEKSRLLSDRFSAERPKGSFSTLEIQRTEQGDSAMYLCASSSEGTEAFFGQGTRLTVV.

The V and J genes are TRBV11-2 and TRBJ2-2, with a tentative D call TRBD1 (6 bases). This CDR3 is built from 15 residues. The germline gives CDR1 SGHAT, CDR2 FQNNGV. V lost 0 bases, J lost 6 bases, and 11 bases lay in between. The CDR3 loop is CASSLDIDRPGELFF. The DNA for the CDR3 is TGTGCCAGCAGCTTAGATATAGACAGGCCCGGGGAGCTGTTTTTT.

This clone was seen once. This chain uses TRBV20-1 with TRBJ1-2, with a possible D match to TRBD1 (6 bases). V lost 3 bases, J lost 2 bases, and 13 bases lay in between. The CDR3 length is 14 residues. Germline lookup yields CDR1 DFQATT and CDR2 SNEGSKA (reference sequence). This chain's CDR3 is CSASRGGANYGYTF. The CDR3 nucleotides read TGCAGTGCTAGTCGGGGGGGGGCAAACTATGGCTACACCTTC.

The genes are TRBV11-2 and TRBJ2-1; D is undetermined. The V end lost 0 bases, the J end lost 14 bases, and 11 bases lay between the germline ends. This CDR3 region has 12 residues. Per the germline V gene, CDR1 is SGHAT and CDR2 is FQNNGV. Here the CDR3 DNA reads TGTGCCAGCAGCTTAGATCAGGCGCAGGAGTTCTTC. Translated: CASSLDQAQEFF.

This chain uses TRBV10-1 with TRBJ2-1; D remains unclear. This CDR3 has 13 amino acids. V gave up 8 bases and J gave up 0 bases, with 8 bases separating them. The germline V gene encodes CDR1 WNHNN and CDR2 SYGVQD (reference sequence). CDR3 DNA: TGCGCCAGCGCGGATGCCTCCTACAATGAGCAGTTCTTC. As protein: CASADASYNEQFF.

V and J are TRBV27 and TRBJ2-7; TRBD2 matches 11 bases. This CDR3 comprises 14 residues. The V gene's germline CDR1 is MNHEY and CDR2 SMNVEV (reference sequence). V lost 10 bases to trimming and J lost 4 bases; unmatched junction nucleotides: 9. CDR3 sequence (DNA): TGTGCCACCCGGCTAGCGGGAGGAAGGTACGAGCAGTACTTC. It is translated as CATRLAGGRYEQYF.

V and J are TRBV29-1 and TRBJ2-5; possibly TRBD2 for D (5 bases). Trimming removed 8 bases at V and 4 bases at J, with 8 bases between. CDR1 is SQVTM and CDR2 is ANQGSEA in the germline V gene. The CDR3 runs 10 residues. The CDR3 DNA sequence: TGCAGCACTCGGGGAGAGACCCAGTACTTC. It is translated as CSTRGETQYF.

The rearrangement uses TRBV4-1 and TRBJ2-7; 7 bases line up with TRBD1. Germline values: CDR1 MGHRA, CDR2 YSYEKL. The length of the CDR3 is 15 residues. With 3 bases clipped from V and 3 bases from J, the junction kept 8 bases outside the gene matches. The CDR3 loop reads CASSQQQGISYEQYF. The CDR3 region has the DNA TGCGCCAGCAGCCAGCAACAGGGGATTAGCTACGAGCAGTACTTC.

The V and J genes are TRBV29-1 and TRBJ1-1, with TRBD1 matching over 10 bases. The germline gives CDR1 SQVTM, CDR2 ANQGSEA. J was trimmed by 5 bases and V by 7 bases; bases with no gene match: 10. CDR3 length: 14 residues. The CDR3 region has the DNA TGCAGCGCCGAGCGACAGGGGGCCTGGACTGAAGCTTTCTTT. Protein: CSAERQGAWTEAFF.

This clone was observed once. The chain uses TRBV4-1 and TRBJ2-7; 8 bases align to TRBD2. Trimming cost V 0 bases and J 4 bases; bases outside gene matches: 5. CDR1 and CDR2 from the germline V gene are MGHRA and YSYEKL. The CDR3 extends over 15 amino acids. The CDR3 nucleotides read TGCGCCAGCAGCCAAGATGAGCGGGAGTTGTACGAGCAGTACTTC. It yields the protein CASSQDERELYEQYF.

This chain joins TRBV11-2 and TRBJ1-2, with 7 bases matching TRBD1. CDR1 SGHAT and CDR2 FQNNGV come from the germline V gene. This CDR3 is built from 17 residues. The V gene end was trimmed by 4 bases and the J gene end by 2 bases; junction bases not matched to a gene: 13. The CDR3 sequence: CASSSTWAPGQNYGYTF. CDR3 DNA: TGTGCCAGCAGCTCTACCTGGGCACCGGGACAGAACTATGGCTACACCTTC.

The J gene is TRBJ1-6, the V gene TRBV27; tentatively, D is TRBD1 (6 bases). V was clipped by 5 bases and J by 10 bases, with 18 bases between them. CDR1 is MNHEY and CDR2 is SMNVEV in the germline V gene (reference sequence). This CDR3 has 15 amino acids. CDR3 nucleotides: TGTGCCAGCAGTCCGCAAACAGGGTCTGGGTCACCCCTCCACTTT. Protein: CASSPQTGSGSPLHF.

The chain recombines TRBV6-1 with TRBJ1-5; 8 bases agree with TRBD1. The germline gives CDR1 MNHNS, CDR2 SASEGT. V shed 2 bases, J shed 6 bases, and the junction held 3 bases outside the gene matches. The CDR3 has 14 residues. CDR3 in amino acids: CASSESGGLQPQHF. CDR3 DNA: TGTGCCAGCAGTGAATCAGGGGGCCTTCAGCCCCAGCATTTT.

This clone was picked up a small number of times. The V and J genes are TRBV11-2 and TRBJ1-3; a weak D match, TRBD1 (5 bases). The CDR3 has 18 residues. Between the trimmed V and J ends, which lost 2 bases and 2 bases, there was a span of 19 bases. Germline CDR1 and CDR2: SGHAT and FQNNGV. DNA of the CDR3: TGTGCCAGCAGCTTACTCGCACCTGGACACGGAGCTGGAAACACCATATATTTT. Translating it yields CASSLLAPGHGAGNTIYF.

This chain links TRBV30 with TRBJ1-5, with 7 nucleotides matching TRBD1. Germline-derived CDR1 and CDR2 are GTSNPN and SVGIG (reference sequence). The CDR3 runs 13 residues. Trimming cost V 2 bases and J 7 bases; bases outside gene matches: 5. The CDR3, as DNA: TGTGCCTGGAGTACACAGGGGAAACAGCCCCAGCATTTT. Amino acid sequence: CAWSTQGKQPQHF.

CDR3: CASSLGAGGSNQPQHF. The CDR3, as DNA: TGCGCCAGCAGCTTGGGGGCAGGGGGATCAAATCAGCCCCAGCATTTT. The chain combines TRBV5-1 with TRBJ1-5; TRBD1 matches at 7 bases. V shed 0 bases, J shed 4 bases, and the junction held 7 bases outside the gene matches. The CDR3 loop spans 16 amino acids. Germline CDR1 reads SGHRS; CDR2 reads YFSETQ.

The genes are TRBV7-8 and TRBJ1-1; no definite D call. The ends were cut back, 2 bases at V and 6 bases at J, with 7 bases in the middle. The CDR3 is 12 residues long. Germline V lookup: CDR1 SGHVS, CDR2 FQNEAQ. The CDR3 DNA is TGTGCCAGCAGCTTAACAGTTGCTGAAGCTTTCTTT. Translating gives CASSLTVAEAFF. Filled out from reference TRBV7-8 and TRBJ1-1, the complete variable domain reads GAGVSQSPRYKVAKRGQDVALRCDPISGHVSLFWYQQALGQGPEFLTYFQNEAQLDKSGLPSDRFFAERPEGSVSTLKIQRTQQEDSAVYLCASSLTVAEAFFGQGTRLTVV.

V and J are TRBV9 and TRBJ2-7; D is uncertain. CDR3 length: 11 amino acids. V lost 3 bases to trimming and J lost 6 bases, with 7 bases between them. Per germline, CDR1 SGDLS and CDR2 YYNGEE. This chain's CDR3 is CASSGASEQYF. In DNA form, the CDR3 reads TGTGCCAGCAGCGGGGCTTCCGAGCAGTACTTC.

The chain employs TRBV27 and TRBJ1-2; 8 bases fit TRBD1. The germline V gene encodes CDR1 MNHEY and CDR2 SMNVEV (reference sequence). The CDR3 has 18 residues. V lost 10 bases and J lost 4; bases outside the gene matches: 23. In DNA form, the CDR3 reads TGTGCCACCAGGGACGGCCCTGGACAGGGATTAGGGGTCTATGGCTACACCTTC. The encoded protein is CATRDGPGQGLGVYGYTF.

The genes are TRBV5-1 and TRBJ1-2; 11 nucleotides agree with TRBD1. The V segment lost 2 bases and the J segment 6 bases; nucleotides outside the gene matches: 3. This CDR3 has 14 residues. The germline CDR1 and CDR2 sequences are SGHRS and YFSETQ. The CDR3 region is CASSLKGQGDGYTF. The CDR3 nucleotides read TGCGCCAGCAGCTTAAAGGGACAGGGGGATGGCTACACCTTC.